A selection of T cell receptor beta chains follows, all from one sample in a study of patients and donors after allogeneic stem cell transplantation. Each CDR3 protein is one row after TCRdb ran MiXCR on the RT-PCR reads. This table has approximately 27,000 distinct CDR3 sequences, 7% to 8.5% appearing once. Sequencing was carried out using blood, either unsorted or a sorted T cell fraction (not recorded which). Source of these receptors: a human donor who was either an allogeneic HSCT recipient or a stem cell or donor lymphocyte infusion donor (not recorded which). It is not recorded whose cells these are; they may come from a transplant donor. Both conserved end residues are part of each CDR3. Each record gives: clone size, V gene, CDR3 protein. A clone size is listed for some rows: how often the clone was seen (once, few, many), or a class if it is expanded.

few,TRBV15,CATSRPLFVGYTF
many,TRBV7-9,CASSLPGDEQYF
many,TRBV5-1,CASSLGLAGSNTGELFF
many,TRBV29-1,CSVERTYNEQFF
-,TRBV10-2,CASSETGTGAAPLHF
many,TRBV7-6,CASSLSRDREAFF
many,TRBV19,CASSPGTTYEQYF
few,TRBV7-9,CASSPDLSSGNTIYF
-,TRBV4-1,CASSRYRTQSTEAFF
-,TRBV27,CASSLGGGNYGYTF
-,TRBV5-6,CASSFGAAPTNEKLFF
many,TRBV7-9,CASSPPDRGYEQYF
few,TRBV5-5,CASSLDGLARETQYF
few,TRBV27,CASSLRRLRGNTEAFF
-,TRBV9,CASSASGTPGGNEQFF
few,TRBV7-8,CASSRPGVDTQYF
many,TRBV10-3,CAISESIGGGDSYEQYF
few,TRBV6-1,CASRGLAGNTGELFF
few,TRBV2,CASAAGYSPNYGYTF
few,TRBV20-1,CSAKPGLTQETQYF
many,TRBV28,CASCGVREWDEQYF
many,TRBV20-1,CSARDGTRGQETQYF
many,TRBV12-3/TRBV12-4,CASSKNGLAGGPSEQFF
many,TRBV28,CASSPPGVRSEIF
-,TRBV5-1,CASSLGPQSGGTNEQFF
few,TRBV28,CASSHFAGELFF
few,TRBV2,CASTWKGLETQYF
-,TRBV6-5,CASNQASYEQYF
many,TRBV5-4,CATNEGGAYNEQFF
many,TRBV12-3/TRBV12-4,CASRAGTGGGYSNQPQHF
-,TRBV7-9,CASSLLAASYEQYF
many,TRBV4-1,CASSPGLARETQYF
few,TRBV10-3,CAIWVTRRTGTGELFF
-,TRBV27,CASRTGWDSPLHF
few,TRBV18,CASSPKELTGTQYF
many,TRBV29-1,CSVADRVDEKLFF
many,TRBV9,CASSPFDGHNYGYTF
many,TRBV7-9,CASSLDRGIDSPLHF
many,TRBV7-9,CASSRGRGEGTYNEQFF
-,TRBV5-1,CASSLNTDTQYF
-,TRBV30,CAWSVHVTLGGYTF
-,TRBV3-1,CASSQELWSSYNEQFF
-,TRBV20-1,CSAHRDPSGETQYF